This T cell receptor beta chain was found in a study of cytomegalovirus exposure and HLA in healthy donors. V was clipped by 3 bases and J by 2 bases; unmatched bases: 1. The CDR3 sequence is 14 residues long. The germline V gene encodes CDR1 GTSNPN and CDR2 SVGIG (reference sequence). Primers for the PCR totalled 60 Vbeta and 13 Jbeta. TCRdb keeps only in-frame clones here, not all; method: immunoSEQ multiplex PCR. The sample records around 170,000 clones, about 85% being singletons. Sequencing was done on a sample of PBMCs. The TCR originated in a man between 50 and 59 years old in good health and CMV-seropositive. The rearrangement uses TRBV30 and TRBJ2-7; the match to TRBD2 covers 13 bases. For the CDR3, the DNA is TGTGCCTGGAGACTAGCGGGGGGGCCCTACGAGCAGTACTTC. Residues: CAWRLAGGPYEQYF.